The T cell receptor (beta chain) under discussion was sequenced for a study of Tregs in tolerant kidney transplant recipients (dated by TCRdb to about 2019). Regarding the study in general: The transplants used related donors along with nonmyeloablative bone marrow transplantation, and in the human trials mixed chimerism was transient. The study used TCRbeta sequencing to identify donor-specific regulatory T cells before combined kidney and bone marrow transplantation, then tracked those cells after transplant. What the research found in general, with its limitations: Expanding Tregs with activated donor B cells appeared to identify the most biologically relevant and donor-specific TCRbeta repertoire. Biological reproducibility was not directly addressed, though technical replication error appeared minimal. PCR primers changed over time for some patients, so nucleotide-level comparison across those patients' samples was not possible. Donor-specific Treg expansion exceeded global Treg expansion in tolerant patients, suggesting antigen-driven rather than nonspecific expansion. The study was constrained by small patient numbers, and validation of the findings is required in larger populations and under other immunosuppression protocols.

To note about this clone: Its antigen is currently not known. Base quality data are lacking; no much larger clone is found one base away.

For TCRbeta CDR3 sequencing, genomic DNA was extracted from sorted cells using the QIAGEN DNeasy Blood and Tissue Kit. High-throughput TCRbeta CDR3 sequencing, which included PCR amplification with bias correction and internal controls, was done commercially through immunoSEQ. The authors' pipeline ran thus. Unique productive TCRbeta sequences were defined by CDR3 nucleotide sequence when primers matched and otherwise by CDR3 amino acid sequence together with Vbeta and Jbeta genes. To correct sorting error, sequences shared between sorted populations at a frequency ratio of 2:1 or less were removed; the rest were assigned to the higher population. A sequence counted as donor-reactive if, in CFSE-low cells, the sequence had a frequency of at least 0.01% and was expanded at least 5-fold compared with unstimulated cells. Repertoire divergence was quantified by Jensen-Shannon divergence calculated from the top 100 TCRbeta sequences ranked by frequency. For samples with multiple sequencing runs, sorting error was corrected in each run separately before the runs were combined. Not all clones reach the TCRdb copy of this immuneACCESS table, which keeps in-frame sequences only. Checked studies attribute under half of the gap to unresolved V genes and leave the rest unexplained. The V and J calls and clone size were taken over from that table, and D and trimming were inferred from the DNA. The sample profile shows 62,000 or so clones; 95% to 98% of them were found once. The ten top clones hold approximately 0.34% of the sample.

Sample time point, as interpreted from the label and publication: blood sample drawn before combined kidney and bone marrow transplant. Unstimulated Tregs (CD4+CD25+CD127-), CD4+ non-Tregs (CD4+CD25-), CD4 and CD8 cells were FACS-sorted from thawed PBMCs. Before Treg sorting, thawed PBMCs were rested overnight at 37°C with about 200 IU/ml IL-2. The patients were a few recipients of combined kidney and bone marrow transplants from the ITN036ST trial, and samples were available only for these trial subjects. Healthy control blood was processed to PBMCs by Ficoll density gradient and cryopreserved, and patient PBMCs were collected before and after transplant. Specimen: Tregs from blood, collected before the transplant. The origin of this receptor is a human donor who received a combined kidney and bone marrow transplant.

The CDR3 reads as follows: CASSIDFSLRVGTEAFF. In nucleotides, the sequence is TGTGCCAGTAGTATAGATTTTAGTCTCAGGGTCGGGACTGAAGCTTTCTTT. The rearranged segments are TRBV19 and TRBJ1-1, and the D gene may be TRBD1, 5 bases matching. CDR1 and CDR2 were assigned from the germline V gene (reference sequence) as LNHDA and SQIVND. There are 17 amino acids in the CDR3, from cysteine to phenylalanine inclusive. CDR3 DNA is the only sequence kept; it has 51 bases, read in frame from the first base. Trimming at the junction amounts to 0 bases on V and 5 bases on J, and the germline ends lie 19 bases apart.